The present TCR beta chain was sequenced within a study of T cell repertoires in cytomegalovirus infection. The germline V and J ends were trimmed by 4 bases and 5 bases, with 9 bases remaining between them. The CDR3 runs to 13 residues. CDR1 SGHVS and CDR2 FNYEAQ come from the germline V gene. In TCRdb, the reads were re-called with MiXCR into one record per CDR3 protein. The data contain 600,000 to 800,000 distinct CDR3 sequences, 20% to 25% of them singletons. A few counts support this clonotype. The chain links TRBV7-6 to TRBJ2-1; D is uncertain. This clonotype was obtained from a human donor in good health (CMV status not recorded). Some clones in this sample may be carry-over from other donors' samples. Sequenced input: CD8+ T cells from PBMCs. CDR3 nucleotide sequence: TGTGCCAGCAGCTCGAGGACCCACAATGAGCAGTTCTTC. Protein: CASSSRTHNEQFF.